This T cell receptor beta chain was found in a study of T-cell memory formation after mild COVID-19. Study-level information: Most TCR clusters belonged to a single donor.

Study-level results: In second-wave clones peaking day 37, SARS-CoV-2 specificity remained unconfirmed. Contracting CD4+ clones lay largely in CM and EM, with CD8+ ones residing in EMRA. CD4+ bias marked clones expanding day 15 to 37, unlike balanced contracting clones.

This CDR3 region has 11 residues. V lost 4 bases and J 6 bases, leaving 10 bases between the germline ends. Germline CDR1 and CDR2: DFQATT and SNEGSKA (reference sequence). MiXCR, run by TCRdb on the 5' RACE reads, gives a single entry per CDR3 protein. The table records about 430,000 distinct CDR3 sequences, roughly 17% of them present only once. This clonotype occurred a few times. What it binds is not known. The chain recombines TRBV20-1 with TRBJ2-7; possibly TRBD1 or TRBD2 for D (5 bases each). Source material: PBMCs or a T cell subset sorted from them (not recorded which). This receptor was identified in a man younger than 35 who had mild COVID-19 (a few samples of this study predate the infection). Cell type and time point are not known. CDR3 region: CSATGDGEQYF. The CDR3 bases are TGCAGTGCTACCGGGGACGGCGAGCAGTACTTC.